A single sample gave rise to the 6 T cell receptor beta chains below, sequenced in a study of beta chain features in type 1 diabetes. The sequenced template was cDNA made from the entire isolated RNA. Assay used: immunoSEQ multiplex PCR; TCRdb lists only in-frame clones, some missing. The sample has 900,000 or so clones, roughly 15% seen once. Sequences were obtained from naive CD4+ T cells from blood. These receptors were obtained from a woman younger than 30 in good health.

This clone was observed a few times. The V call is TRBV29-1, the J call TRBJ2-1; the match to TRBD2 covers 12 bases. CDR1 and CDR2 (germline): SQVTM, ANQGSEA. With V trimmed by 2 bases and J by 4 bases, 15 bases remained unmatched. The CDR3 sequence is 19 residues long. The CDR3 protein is CSVEPSLAGGPGSYNEQFF. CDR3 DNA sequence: TGCAGCGTTGAACCGTCCCTAGCGGGAGGGCCCGGCTCTTACAATGAGCAGTTCTTC.

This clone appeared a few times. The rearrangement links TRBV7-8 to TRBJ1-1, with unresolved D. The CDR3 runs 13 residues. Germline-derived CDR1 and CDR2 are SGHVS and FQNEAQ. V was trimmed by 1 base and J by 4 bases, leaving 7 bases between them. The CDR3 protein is CASSLGWGTEAFF. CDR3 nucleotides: TGTGCCAGCAGCTTAGGCTGGGGCACTGAAGCTTTCTTT.

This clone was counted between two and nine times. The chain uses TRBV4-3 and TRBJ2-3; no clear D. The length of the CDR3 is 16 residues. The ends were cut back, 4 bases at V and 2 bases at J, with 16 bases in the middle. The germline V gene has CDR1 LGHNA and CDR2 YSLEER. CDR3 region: CASSPSTSPVTDTQYF. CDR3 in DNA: TGCGCCAGCAGCCCGTCCACATCCCCCGTCACAGATACGCAGTATTTT.

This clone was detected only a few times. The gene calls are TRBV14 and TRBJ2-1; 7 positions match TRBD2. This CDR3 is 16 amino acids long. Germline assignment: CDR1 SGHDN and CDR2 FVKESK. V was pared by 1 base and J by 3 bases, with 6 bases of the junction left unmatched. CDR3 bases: TGTGCCAGCAGCCAAGCGGCGGGAGTACTCTACAATGAGCAGTTCTTC. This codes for CASSQAAGVLYNEQFF.

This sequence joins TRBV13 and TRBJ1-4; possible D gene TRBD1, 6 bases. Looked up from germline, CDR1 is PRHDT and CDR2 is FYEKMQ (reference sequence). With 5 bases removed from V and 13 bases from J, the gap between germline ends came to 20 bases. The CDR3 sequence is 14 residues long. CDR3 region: CASSPTGRGAPLFF. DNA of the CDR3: TGTGCCAGCAGCCCCACTGGACGGGGGGCGCCACTGTTTTTT. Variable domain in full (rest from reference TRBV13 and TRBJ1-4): AAGVIQSPRHLIKEKRETATLKCYPIPRHDTVYWYQQGPGQDPQFLISFYEKMQSDKGSIPDRFSAQQFSDYHSELNMSSLELGDSALYFCASSPTGRGAPLFFGSGTQLSVL.

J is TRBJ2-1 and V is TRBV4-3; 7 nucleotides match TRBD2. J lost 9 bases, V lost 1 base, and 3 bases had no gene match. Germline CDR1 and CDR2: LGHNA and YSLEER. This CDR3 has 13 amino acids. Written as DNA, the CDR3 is TGCGCCAGCAGCCAAGCGGGCGGGAGTGAGCAGTTCTTC. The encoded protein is CASSQAGGSEQFF.